One and the same sample provided the 12 T cell receptor beta chains below, sequenced in a study of T cell responses to AZD1222 COVID-19 vaccine. Using immunoSEQ multiplex PCR, the repertoire was profiled, and TCRdb retains in-frame clones only, with some absent. The sample carries about 140,000 clones, about 90% recorded once. The sequences come from peripheral blood, collected 28 days after the second dose of the MenACWY control vaccine. The receptors here all came from an adult who received the MenACWY meningococcal vaccine as a control.

J is TRBJ1-1 and V is TRBV19; D not resolved. Trimming removed 3 bases at V and 2 bases at J, with 7 bases between. The length of the CDR3 is 13 residues. CDR1 LNHDA and CDR2 SQIVND come from the germline V gene (reference sequence). The CDR3 spells CASSIQINTEAFF. CDR3 DNA sequence: TGTGCCAGTAGTATCCAGATAAACACTGAAGCTTTCTTT.

This chain uses TRBV28 with TRBJ2-7; D possibly matches TRBD1 or TRBD2 (5 bases each). Germline V gene lookup returns CDR1 MDHEN and CDR2 SYDVKM. With 6 bases removed from V and 2 bases from J, the gap between germline ends came to 29 bases. The CDR3 runs to 19 residues. The CDR3 here is CASSSLMPRDGPATYEQYF. The CDR3 DNA follows: TGTGCCAGCAGCTCCCTCATGCCCCGGGACGGCCCAGCAACCTACGAGCAGTACTTC.

DNA for the CDR3: TGTGCCACCAGCCCGGGACACTTACTGTACAATGAGCAGTTCTTC. Translation: CATSPGHLLYNEQFF. The chain employs TRBV15 and TRBJ2-1; a possible D gene is TRBD1 (6 bases). Germline CDR1 is LNHNV and CDR2 is YYDKDF (reference sequence). CDR3 length: 15 amino acids. V lost 5 bases and J lost 4, with 15 bases in between.

The genes are TRBV7-2 and TRBJ1-3, with 7 nucleotides matching TRBD1. V trimming: 5 bases; J trimming: 1 base; junction bases outside the gene matches: 5. There are 15 residues in the CDR3. Germline V gene lookup returns CDR1 SGHTA and CDR2 FQGNSA. The CDR3 loop reads CASSPGDSSGNTIYF. CDR3 nucleotides: TGTGCCAGCAGCCCCGGGGACAGTTCTGGAAACACCATATATTTT. Based on the CDR3 plus reference TRBV7-2 and TRBJ1-3, the full variable domain is GAGVSQSPSNKVTEKGKDVELRCDPISGHTALYWYRQSLGQGLEFLIYFQGNSAPDKSGLPSDRFSAERTGGSVSTLTIQRTQQEDSAVYLCASSPGDSSGNTIYFGEGSWLTVV.

V is TRBV30 and J is TRBJ2-2, with a possible D match to TRBD1 (5 bases). V lost 5 bases and J lost 4, with 14 bases in between. The CDR3 runs to 14 residues. Germline V lookup: CDR1 GTSNPN, CDR2 SVGIG (reference sequence). In nucleotides, the CDR3 is TGTGCCTGGGGCGAGCCAGGGCGCACCGGGGAGCTGTTTTTT. Translation: CAWGEPGRTGELFF. Based on the CDR3 plus reference TRBV30 and TRBJ2-2, the full variable domain is SQTIHQWPATLVQPVGSPLSLECTVEGTSNPNLYWYRQAAGRGLQLLFYSVGIGQISSEVPQNLSASRPQDRQFILSSKKLLLSDSGFYLCAWGEPGRTGELFFGEGSRLTVL.

The rearrangement uses TRBV28 and TRBJ2-7, with D perhaps matching TRBD1 (6 bases). Per germline, CDR1 MDHEN and CDR2 SYDVKM. The CDR3 has 14 amino acids. The V end lost 4 bases, the J end lost 2 bases, and 12 bases lay between the germline ends. CDR3 loop: CASSSGDLTYEQYF. The CDR3 nucleotides read TGTGCCAGCAGTTCAGGGGACCTTACCTACGAGCAGTACTTC.

The chain joins TRBV7-9 to TRBJ2-5; perhaps TRBD1 as D (5 bases). V was shortened by 3 bases and J by 3 bases, with 8 bases between the two germline ends. The CDR3 runs 13 residues. The germline CDR1 and CDR2 sequences are SEHNR and FQNEAQ (reference sequence). In DNA form, the CDR3 reads TGTGCCAGCAGCTTGGACAAGAAAGAGACCCAGTACTTC. It codes for CASSLDKKETQYF.

J is TRBJ1-3 and V is TRBV25-1, with D hard to call. This CDR3 comprises 14 residues. Trimming left V 3 bases short and J 4 bases short, with 10 bases between. CDR1 MGHDK and CDR2 SYGVNS come from the germline V gene. CDR3 bases: TGTGCCAGCAGTGATGACCTTCTCGGAAACACCATATATTTT. It is translated as CASSDDLLGNTIYF.

V is TRBV3-1 (or the pseudogene TRBV3-2) and J is TRBJ2-6; possible D gene TRBD1, 6 bases. Germline V lookup: CDR1 LGHDT, CDR2 YNNKEL (reference sequence). V was cut by 1 base and J by 3 bases, with 10 bases left in between. CDR3 length: 16 amino acids. DNA for the CDR3: TGTGCCAGCAGCCAAGCGGCAGGGGTTGGGGCCAACGTCCTGACTTTC. It codes for CASSQAAGVGANVLTF.

This chain connects TRBV11-2 to TRBJ2-1, with 7 bases lining up with TRBD2. This CDR3 contains 15 residues. Germline CDR1 is SGHAT and CDR2 is FQNNGV. The V gene end was trimmed by 7 bases and the J gene end by 7 bases; junction bases not matched to a gene: 13. The CDR3 here is CASNPDPAGFNEQFF. For the CDR3, the DNA is TGTGCCAGCAACCCAGATCCAGCGGGGTTTAATGAGCAGTTCTTC.

The rearrangement joins TRBV4-3 to TRBJ2-3; TRBD2 matches 11 bases. V gave up 1 base and J gave up 3 bases; unmatched junction bases: 6. The CDR3 has 17 amino acids. Germline loops: CDR1 LGHNA, CDR2 YSLEER. This CDR3 is CASSQGATSGSTDTQYF. As DNA, the CDR3 is TGCGCCAGCAGCCAAGGGGCCACTAGCGGGAGTACAGATACGCAGTATTTT.

V usage is TRBV5-8 and J usage is TRBJ2-7; TRBD2 matches 11 bases. Trimming took 0 bases from V and 4 from J; bases not matched to a gene: 3. This CDR3 spans 15 amino acids. The germline gives CDR1 SGHTS, CDR2 YDEGEE. This chain's CDR3 is CASSLAGTSGYEQYF. The CDR3 DNA is TGTGCCAGCAGCTTGGCTGGGACTAGCGGATACGAGCAGTACTTC.